This is a list of T cell receptor beta chains from one sample in a study of cytotoxic CD8 clonotypes in ibrutinib-treated CLL. Data came from immunoSEQ multiplex PCR; TCRdb stores just in-frame clones and leaves some out. Of approximately 130,000 clones listed, around 80% are singletons. The material sequenced was PBMCs, taken after 24 months of ibrutinib treatment. The receptors were gathered from a human donor with chronic lymphocytic leukemia. Both conserved end residues are part of each CDR3. The D gene is left open where the match is weak. Part of the rows lack a size; the others show once, few, many or a class for expanded clones.

TRBD1 | TRBJ2-7 | - | 16 | TRBV18 | CASSPPLGTGTYEQYF | TGTGCCAGCTCACCACCCCTTGGGACAGGGACCTACGAGCAGTACTTC
TRBD1 | TRBJ1-6 | once | 19 | TRBV11-2 | CASSLAGTGVSIFHSPLHF | TGTGCCAGCAGCTTAGCCGGGACAGGGGTCTCCATTTTCCATTCACCCCTCCACTTT
TRBD1 | TRBJ1-5 | once | 14 | TRBV28 | CASSRGGSNQPQHF | TGTGCCAGCAGTAGAGGGGGCTCTAATCAGCCCCAGCATTTT
- | TRBJ1-1 | - | 17 | TRBV10-3 | CAISEIGGPSLNTEAFF | TGTGCCATCAGTGAGATCGGGGGACCAAGCTTGAACACTGAAGCTTTCTTT
- | TRBJ2-5 | - | 14 | TRBV5-1 | CASSGTTGRETQYF | TGCGCCAGCAGCGGGACGACAGGTCGAGAGACCCAGTACTTC
- | TRBJ2-3 | once | 14 | TRBV5-1 | CASSPGLSTDTQYF | TGCGCCAGCAGCCCGGGACTGAGCACAGATACGCAGTATTTT
- | TRBJ2-7 | once | 17 | TRBV7-3 | CASSLIGVSGGLYEQYF | TGTGCCAGCAGCTTAATAGGCGTCAGTGGGGGTTTGTACGAGCAGTACTTC
- | TRBJ2-4 | few | 16 | TRBV9 | CASSAGLSTAKNIQYF | TGTGCCAGCAGCGCCGGTCTTAGCACGGCCAAAAACATTCAGTACTTC
- | TRBJ1-2 | - | 15 | TRBV10-3 | CAISGPPRENYGYTF | TGTGCCATCAGTGGCCCCCCGAGGGAAAACTATGGCTACACCTTC
- | TRBJ2-1 | - | 14 | TRBV19 | CASSINRVYNEQFF | TGTGCCAGTAGTATAAACAGGGTATACAATGAGCAGTTCTTC
- | TRBJ1-5 | - | 14 | TRBV19 | CASSMGTDAIAQHF | TGTGCCAGTAGTATGGGGACGGACGCTATAGCCCAGCATTTT
- | TRBJ2-6 | few | 16 | TRBV27 | CASSLQGGAGANVLTF | TGTGCCAGCAGTTTACAAGGCGGGGCTGGGGCCAACGTCCTGACTTTC
TRBD1 | TRBJ2-1 | - | 15 | TRBV5-5 | CASSGDRGMGNEQFF | TGTGCCAGCAGCGGGGACAGGGGGATGGGCAATGAGCAGTTCTTC
- | TRBJ2-1 | - | 15 | TRBV5-1 | CASSSQTSERNEQFF | TGCGCCAGCAGCTCCCAAACGTCTGAAAGAAATGAGCAGTTCTTC
- | TRBJ1-4 | once | 17 | TRBV23-1 | CASSQSTGQTLHEKLFF | TGCGCCAGCAGTCAATCCACGGGACAAACCCTTCATGAAAAACTGTTTTTT
TRBD2 | TRBJ2-1 | - | 15 | TRBV9 | CASSAGGGGYNEQFF | TGTGCCAGCAGCGCAGGCGGGGGTGGTTACAATGAGCAGTTCTTC
TRBD1 | TRBJ2-5 | - | 16 | TRBV18 | CASSPIVQGEQETQYF | TGTGCCAGCTCACCAATCGTACAGGGGGAACAAGAGACCCAGTACTTC
- | TRBJ1-2 | - | 12 | TRBV19 | CASRKGAYGYTF | TGTGCCAGTCGGAAAGGGGCCTATGGCTACACCTTC
TRBD1 | TRBJ1-1 | - | 15 | TRBV7-9 | CASSRDRGRKTEAFF | TGTGCCAGCAGCCGGGACAGGGGGCGGAAAACTGAAGCTTTCTTT
- | TRBJ2-3 | - | 17 | TRBV5-1 | CASSLETGTMGTDTQYF | TGCGCCAGCAGCTTGGAGACCGGGACAATGGGCACAGATACGCAGTATTTT
- | TRBJ1-6 | - | 14 | TRBV6-1 | CASSEMRFLSPLHF | TGTGCCAGCAGTGAAATGAGGTTCCTATCACCCCTCCACTTT
TRBD1 | TRBJ2-2 | - | 14 | TRBV7-9 | CASSLTGLTGELFF | TGTGCCAGCAGCCTGACAGGGTTGACCGGGGAGCTGTTTTTT
- | TRBJ2-5 | - | 13 | TRBV10-1 | CASSEGGAETQYF | TGCGCCAGCAGTGAGGGGGGCGCAGAGACCCAGTACTTC
TRBD1 | TRBJ2-7 | - | 15 | TRBV13 | CASSPKQGKFHEQYF | TGTGCCAGCAGCCCCAAACAGGGGAAATTCCACGAGCAGTACTTC
- | TRBJ1-2 | few | 15 | TRBV4-3 | CASSQSIQGAYGYTF | TGCGCCAGCAGCCAATCGATCCAAGGGGCCTATGGCTACACCTTC
TRBD1 | TRBJ1-1 | - | 14 | TRBV19 | CASSWDRAGTEAFF | TGTGCCAGTAGTTGGGACAGGGCGGGCACTGAAGCTTTCTTT
TRBD1 | TRBJ1-1 | - | 14 | TRBV6-5 | CASSLTGDGTEAFF | TGTGCCAGCAGCCTGACAGGGGATGGGACTGAAGCTTTCTTT
- | TRBJ1-2 | - | 14 | TRBV28 | CATSPGQTNYGYTF | TGTGCCACCTCTCCCGGACAGACCAACTATGGCTACACCTTC
- | TRBJ1-2 | - | 15 | TRBV10-2 | CASKPSSGPQAGYTF | TGCGCCAGCAAGCCTTCTTCCGGGCCCCAGGCTGGCTACACCTTC
- | TRBJ1-6 | few | 16 | TRBV18 | CASSPLGPTGNSPLHF | TGTGCCAGCTCACCACTGGGCCCAACCGGGAATTCACCCCTCCACTTT
- | TRBJ2-1 | - | 17 | TRBV14 | CASSQLPLASSYNEQFF | TGTGCCAGCAGCCAACTACCCCTAGCCAGCTCCTACAATGAGCAGTTCTTC
- | TRBJ2-3 | - | 11 | TRBV20-1 | CSARHGYTQYF | TGCAGTGCTAGACATGGCTATACGCAGTATTTT
- | TRBJ1-1 | - | 16 | TRBV4-2 | CASSQDLGIPNTEAFF | TGTGCCAGCAGCCAAGATTTGGGCATACCGAACACTGAAGCTTTCTTT
- | TRBJ1-2 | few | 14 | TRBV19 | CASSSDRLNYGYTF | TGTGCCAGTAGTTCGGACCGCCTGAACTATGGCTACACCTTC
- | TRBJ2-3 | few | 16 | TRBV10-3 | CAISESTVVSADTQYF | TGTGCCATCAGTGAGTCGACGGTAGTCTCAGCAGATACGCAGTATTTT
TRBD1 | TRBJ1-5 | - | 15 | TRBV7-6 | CASSLATGGGQPQHF | TGTGCCAGCAGCTTAGCGACAGGGGGCGGGCAGCCCCAGCATTTT
- | TRBJ1-5 | - | 13 | TRBV7-2 | CASSLDADVPGHF | TGTGCCAGCAGCTTAGACGCCGACGTCCCGGGACATTTT
- | TRBJ1-4 | - | 15 | TRBV7-3 | CASSLRGGQGEKLFF | TGTGCCAGCAGCTTAAGAGGCGGCCAGGGTGAAAAACTGTTTTTT
- | TRBJ2-3 | - | 15 | TRBV21-1 | CASNLTGTSKDTQYF | TGTGCCAGCAACCTCACCGGGACTAGCAAAGATACGCAGTATTTT
- | TRBJ1-6 | - | 12 | TRBV6-5 | CASSTQNSPLHF | TGTGCCAGCTCCACCCAAAATTCACCCCTCCACTTT
- | TRBJ2-3 | - | 15 | TRBV7-9 | CASSLDGGSTDTQYF | TGTGCCAGCAGCTTAGACGGGGGATCCACAGATACGCAGTATTTT
TRBD1 | TRBJ1-5 | - | 14 | TRBV10-3 | CAIRATGINQPQHF | TGTGCCATCAGGGCGACAGGGATCAATCAGCCCCAGCATTTT
TRBD1 | TRBJ1-6 | - | 15 | TRBV5-1 | CASSLLGQANSPLHF | TGCGCCAGCAGCTTATTGGGACAGGCCAATTCACCCCTCCACTTT
- | TRBJ2-5 | - | 14 | TRBV30 | CAWKEGGFRETQYF | TGTGCCTGGAAAGAGGGGGGGTTCAGAGAGACCCAGTACTTC
TRBD1 | TRBJ2-5 | - | 16 | TRBV7-2 | CASSGPGQGFGETQYF | TGTGCCAGCAGCGGACCGGGACAGGGTTTTGGGGAGACCCAGTACTTC
TRBD1 | TRBJ2-7 | - | 14 | TRBV19 | CASSVGRGPHEQYF | TGTGCCAGCTCCGTCGGCAGGGGGCCCCACGAGCAGTACTTC
- | TRBJ1-1 | - | 15 | TRBV30 | CAWSVRSGEYAEAFF | TGTGCCTGGAGTGTAAGGTCGGGTGAATACGCTGAAGCTTTCTTT
- | TRBJ2-2 | - | 14 | TRBV6-1 | CATKLGPYTGELFF | TGTGCCACCAAACTCGGCCCTTACACCGGGGAGCTGTTTTTT
- | TRBJ1-2 | - | 13 | TRBV6-6 | CASSYEDGLPRHF | TGTGCCAGCAGTTACGAAGATGGATTACCCAGGCACTTC
- | TRBJ2-7 | - | 14 | TRBV14 | CASSHPPGSYEQYF | TGTGCCAGCAGCCATCCGCCAGGGTCCTACGAGCAGTACTTC